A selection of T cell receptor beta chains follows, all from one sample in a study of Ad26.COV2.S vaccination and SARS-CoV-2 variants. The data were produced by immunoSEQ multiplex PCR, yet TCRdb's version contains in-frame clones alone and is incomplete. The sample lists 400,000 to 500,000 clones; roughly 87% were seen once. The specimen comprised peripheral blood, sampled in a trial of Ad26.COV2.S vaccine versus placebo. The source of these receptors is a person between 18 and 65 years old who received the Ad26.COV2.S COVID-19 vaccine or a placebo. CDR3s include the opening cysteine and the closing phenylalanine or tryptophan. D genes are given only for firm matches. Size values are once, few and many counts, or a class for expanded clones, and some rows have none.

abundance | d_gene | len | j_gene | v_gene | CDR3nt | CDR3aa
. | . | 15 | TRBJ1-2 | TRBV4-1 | TGCGCCAGCAGCCAAGAATCTCCAGGGAACTATGGCTACACCTTC | CASSQESPGNYGYTF
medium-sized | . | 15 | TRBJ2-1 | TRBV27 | TGTGCCAGCAGTTTAATAGCGGCCCCTGACAATGAGCAGTTCTTC | CASSLIAAPDNEQFF
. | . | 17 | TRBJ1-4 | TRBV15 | TGTGCCACCAGCAGAGATCGTGGCGGCCAAACTGGAGAAAAACTGTTTTTT | CATSRDRGGQTGEKLFF
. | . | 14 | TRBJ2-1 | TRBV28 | TGTGCCAGCAGTTTACTTCCCCCAGGCTATGAGCAGTTCTTC | CASSLLPPGYEQFF
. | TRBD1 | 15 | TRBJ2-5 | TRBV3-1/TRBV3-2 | TGTGCCAGCAGCCAAGAGGACAGGGGGTGGGTGACCCAGTACTTC | CASSQEDRGWVTQYF
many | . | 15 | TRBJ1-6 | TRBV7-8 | TGTGCCAGCAGCTCGAACCGGGAGGATAATTCACCCCTCCACTTT | CASSSNREDNSPLHF
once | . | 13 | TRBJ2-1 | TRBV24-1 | TGTGCCACCAGTGATTTTGGGAACAATGAGCAGTTCTTC | CATSDFGNNEQFF
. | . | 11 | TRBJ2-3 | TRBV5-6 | TGTGCCAGCAGCATCTCAGATACGCAGTATTTT | CASSISDTQYF
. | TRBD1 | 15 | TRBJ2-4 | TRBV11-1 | TGTGCCAGCAGCCGAGGGACAGTAGCCAAAAACATTCAGTACTTC | CASSRGTVAKNIQYF
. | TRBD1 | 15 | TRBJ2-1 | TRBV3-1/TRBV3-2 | TGTGCCAGCAGCGCCCGGGACAGGGGAGGGGATGAGCAGTTCTTC | CASSARDRGGDEQFF
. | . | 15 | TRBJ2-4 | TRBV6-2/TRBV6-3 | TGTGCCAGCAGTTACTCGATGATATCCAAAAACATTCAGTACTTC | CASSYSMISKNIQYF
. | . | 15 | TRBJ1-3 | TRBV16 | TGTGCCAGCAGCCAATTTTGGGGATCCGGAAACACCATATATTTT | CASSQFWGSGNTIYF
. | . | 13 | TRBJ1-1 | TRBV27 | TGTGCCAGCCGCCTGGGAGGGTTTGATGAAGCTTTCTTT | CASRLGGFDEAFF
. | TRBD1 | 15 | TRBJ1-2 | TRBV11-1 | TGTGCCAGCAGCTCAAATCCGGACAGGGCTGGGGGCTACACCTTC | CASSSNPDRAGGYTF
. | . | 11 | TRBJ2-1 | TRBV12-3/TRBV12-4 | TGTGCCAGCAGTTATTACAATGAGCAGTTCTTC | CASSYYNEQFF
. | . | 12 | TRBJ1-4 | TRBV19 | TGTGCCAGTAGAACAGCCAATGAAAAACTGTTTTTT | CASRTANEKLFF
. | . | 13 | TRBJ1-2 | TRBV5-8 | TGTGCCAGCAGCTTGAAGACGTACTATGGCTACACCTTC | CASSLKTYYGYTF
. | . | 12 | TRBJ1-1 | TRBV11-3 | TGTGCCAGCGGGGGACGGGGGGCAGTAGCTTTCTTT | CASGGRGAVAFF
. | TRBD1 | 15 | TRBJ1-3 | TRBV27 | TGTGCCAGCAGTCGCACAGGGGGCACGACTAACACCATATATTTT | CASSRTGGTTNTIYF
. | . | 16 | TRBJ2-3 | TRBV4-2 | TGTGCCAGCAGCCAAGTTGGCGGGGCCATCACAGATACGCAGTATTTT | CASSQVGGAITDTQYF
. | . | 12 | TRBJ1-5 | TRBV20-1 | TGCAGTGCCAGTGCGGGAGGTCAGCCCCAGCATTTT | CSASAGGQPQHF
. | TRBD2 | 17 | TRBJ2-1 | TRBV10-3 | TGTGCCGTCGAAAAAGGAAGCGGGACCACCTCCTACAATGAGCAGTTCTTC | CAVEKGSGTTSYNEQFF
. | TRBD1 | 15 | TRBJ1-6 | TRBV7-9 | TGTGCCAGCAGCTTAGCTGGGACAGGGGGTGCACCCCTCCACTTT | CASSLAGTGGAPLHF
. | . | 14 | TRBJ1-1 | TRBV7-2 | TGTGCCAGCAGCCGGACCTCCATTTTCCTTGGAGCTTTCTTT | CASSRTSIFLGAFF
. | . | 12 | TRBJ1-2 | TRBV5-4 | TGTGCCAGCAGCTTTCCCGCTTCTGGCTACACCTTC | CASSFPASGYTF
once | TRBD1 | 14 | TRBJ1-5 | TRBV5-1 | TGCGCCAGCAGCTCGACAGGGGGCAGTCAGCCCCAGCATTTT | CASSSTGGSQPQHF
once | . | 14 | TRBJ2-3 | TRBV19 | TGTGCCAGTAGTGGTACAGGGTTCACAGATACGCAGTATTTT | CASSGTGFTDTQYF
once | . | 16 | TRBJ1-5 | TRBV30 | TGTGCCTGGAGTAAGGGGGGGGCGGATTGGAATCAGCCCCAGCATTTT | CAWSKGGADWNQPQHF
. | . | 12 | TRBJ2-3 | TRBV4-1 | TGCGCCAGCAGACGAGGGGCAGATACGCAGTATTTT | CASRRGADTQYF
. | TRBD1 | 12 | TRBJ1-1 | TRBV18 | TGTGCCAGCTCACCAAAGACAGGGGAGGCTTTCTTT | CASSPKTGEAFF
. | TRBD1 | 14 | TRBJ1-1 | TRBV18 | TGTGCCAGCTCAGGACAGGGGGCGAACACTGAAGCTTTCTTT | CASSGQGANTEAFF
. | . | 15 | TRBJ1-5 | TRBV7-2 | TGTGCCAGCAGCTTAGCGGCCTCAGGGGATCAGCCCCAGCATTTT | CASSLAASGDQPQHF
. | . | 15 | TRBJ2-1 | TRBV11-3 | TGTGCCAGCAGCGCGGGCCAAGGGAGTAATAATGAGCAGTTCTTC | CASSAGQGSNNEQFF
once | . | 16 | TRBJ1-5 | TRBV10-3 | TGTGCCATCAGCTGGGGACACCCGTCGAGCAATCAGCCCCAGCATTTT | CAISWGHPSSNQPQHF
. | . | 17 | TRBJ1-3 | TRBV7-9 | TGTGCCAGCAGCCCAAACAAGGGGCAGTACTCTGGAAACACCATATATTTT | CASSPNKGQYSGNTIYF
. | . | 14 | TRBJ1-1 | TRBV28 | TGTGCCAGCAGTTTGGCCGATACGAACACTGAAGCTTTCTTT | CASSLADTNTEAFF
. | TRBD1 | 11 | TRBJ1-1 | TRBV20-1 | TGCAGTGCAGGACAGGGGAACAAAGCTTTCTTT | CSAGQGNKAFF
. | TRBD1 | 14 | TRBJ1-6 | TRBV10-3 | TGTGCCATCAGTGTAGACAGGGCGAATTCACCCCTCCACTTT | CAISVDRANSPLHF
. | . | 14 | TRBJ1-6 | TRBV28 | TGTGCCAGCAGTTTATCCTTCGCCCGTCCATCCCTCCACTTT | CASSLSFARPSLHF
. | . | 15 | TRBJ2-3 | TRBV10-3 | TGTGCCATCAGTGACTCGACAGGTGGGACAGATACGCAGTATTTT | CAISDSTGGTDTQYF
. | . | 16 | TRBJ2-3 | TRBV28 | TGTGCCAGCAGTTTAGAGTTACTTACAAGTACAGATACGCAGTATTTT | CASSLELLTSTDTQYF
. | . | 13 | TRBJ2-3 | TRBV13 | TGTGCCAGCAGCTTAACAGGCACAGATACGCAGTATTTT | CASSLTGTDTQYF
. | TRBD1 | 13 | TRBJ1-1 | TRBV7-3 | TGTGCCAGCAGCTCACAGGGGCCCACTGAAGCTTTCTTT | CASSSQGPTEAFF
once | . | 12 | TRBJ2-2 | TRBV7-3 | TGTGCCAGCAGCTTCGACACCGGGGAGCTGTTTTTT | CASSFDTGELFF
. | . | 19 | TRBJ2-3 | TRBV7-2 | TGTGCCAGCAGCTCAACTTTGGATTTATCGCGGTTTTTCACAGATACGCAGTATTTT | CASSSTLDLSRFFTDTQYF
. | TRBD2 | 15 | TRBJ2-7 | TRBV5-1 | TGCGCCAGCAGCTTGTTTGGGACTAGCGGTTCCGAGCAGTACTTC | CASSLFGTSGSEQYF
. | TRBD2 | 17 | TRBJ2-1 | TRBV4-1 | TGCGCCAGCAGCCAAGGGGGGGGACTAGCCAGATTCAATGAGCAGTTCTTC | CASSQGGGLARFNEQFF
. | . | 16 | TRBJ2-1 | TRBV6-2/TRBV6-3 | TGTGCCAGCAGGTACAGTTGGGAGGCTGGCTACAATGAGCAGTTCTTC | CASRYSWEAGYNEQFF
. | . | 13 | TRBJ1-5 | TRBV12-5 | TGTGCTAGTGGTTTGGGTTTGTTGGGGATCATGGATTTT | CASGLGLLGIMDF
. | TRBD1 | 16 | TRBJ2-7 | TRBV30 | TGTGCCTGGAGTGGACCTCCGGGACAGGGGGCCCACGAGCAGTACTTC | CAWSGPPGQGAHEQYF
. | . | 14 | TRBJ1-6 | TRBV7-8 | TGTGCCAGCAGCTTTGGGCAGCTAAATTCACCCCTCCACTTT | CASSFGQLNSPLHF
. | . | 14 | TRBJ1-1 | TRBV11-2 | TGTGCCAGCAGCTTAAGGTTTCTGAACACTGAAGCTTTCTTT | CASSLRFLNTEAFF
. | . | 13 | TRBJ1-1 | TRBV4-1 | TGCGCCAGCAGCCAAGTCCCCGCCCGTAGAGCTTTCTTT | CASSQVPARRAFF
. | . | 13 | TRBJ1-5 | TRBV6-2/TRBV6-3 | TGTGCCAGCAGTTACTCCCATCTGACGCCCCAGCATTTT | CASSYSHLTPQHF
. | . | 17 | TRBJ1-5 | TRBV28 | TGTGCCAGCAATCCCACAGGGACCAGCAGGGATGATCAGCCCCAGCATTTT | CASNPTGTSRDDQPQHF
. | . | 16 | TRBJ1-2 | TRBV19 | TGTGCCAGTAGTATTGCCAGGGGCGGGTGGGCGCGTGGCTACACCTTC | CASSIARGGWARGYTF